This T cell receptor beta chain was sequenced during a study of shared clonotypes between healthy human individuals. Sequencing used immunoSEQ multiplex PCR; TCRdb keeps in-frame clones, though not all of them. The sample gives some 2.1 million clones, 85% to 95% of which show up once; approximately 0.13% is in the top ten. V was trimmed by 3 bases and J by 7 bases, leaving 16 bases between them. The CDR3 totals 13 residues. Germline assignment: CDR1 GTSNPN and CDR2 SVGIG (reference sequence). The TCR comes from a man aged 18-30 years in good health. The J gene is TRBJ2-7, the V gene TRBV30; perhaps TRBD1 as D (6 bases). Sequencing was performed on naive CD4+ T cells sorted from blood. Documented subset: CD45RA+ positively selected. CDR3 region: CAWRPGTRGEQYF. The CDR3 DNA sequence: TGTGCCTGGAGACCCGGGACAAGGGGGGAGCAGTACTTC.